This record concerns one TCR beta chain sequence. Its antigen is unknown. No much larger clone is present one base from it, and per-base qualities are unavailable. These data are taken from a study of human T cells and chemical hapten exposure (dated by TCRdb to 2020 to 2022). Concerning the study at large: For sensitization, 2% DPC in acetone was applied to an approximately 2 cm by approximately 2 cm area of upper inner arm skin. Roughly 30 alopecia patients provided blood for TCR sequencing at one to four time points (pre-sensitization, 2, 6 and 24 weeks). In alopecia patients, the study followed how the peripheral blood TCR repertoire changed in vivo over primary and secondary sensitization to diphenylcyclopropenone (DPC), a hapten. Patients additionally received weekly therapeutic DPC doses to the scalp throughout the approximately 25-week study period. Patch testing was performed on the upper back with Finn chambers containing 0.01% DPC, and the patch tests were scored after 6 days according to International Contact Dermatitis Research Group standards. Libraries were combined into a pool for sequencing, and differences in TCR yield between samples came mainly from small differences in library volumes within the pool. Most of the patients in the cohort were female, and the cohort covered alopecia areata with under or over 50% scalp involvement, alopecia totalis and alopecia universalis. Blood was sampled from patients pre-sensitization (week 0) and at 2, 6 and about 24 weeks after DPC sensitization.

Via the germline V gene, CDR1 is SGHVS and CDR2 FQNEAQ. The CDR3 sequence holds 15 residues, the cysteine and phenylalanine included. Here the CDR3 DNA is all that survives: 45 bases in frame from base 1. Relative to germline, V is 3 bases shorter and J is 1 base shorter, with 10 bases between their ends. Broad study findings and their caveats: The number of PT1 expanded TCRs positively correlated with patch test score, significant at thresholds 8, 16 and 32 but not 4. After repeated subsampling, changes were observed in the strength of the expansion versus patch-test correlation and in the threshold at which the correlation became significant. All patients had alopecia, a presumed autoimmune disease, so their immune response might differ from that of healthy individuals. No change with DPC sensitization was found in the number of TCRs above 1 in 1000 frequency, and no evidence of global repertoire structure alterations was found. Expanded TCRs formed significantly more large CDR3 similarity clusters than pre-sensitization or healthy control sets, consistent with antigen-driven responses.

The library came from RACE. Sequenced on a NextSeq 500. During library preparation, unique molecular identifiers were attached to individual cDNA molecules so that TCRs could be counted in a quantitative, reproducible way. Each blood RNA sample was used to sequence both TCR alpha and TCR beta chains. As for how the authors treated the data: Samples had a median of about 90,000 TCRs, with a range from roughly 23,224 to 700,000. V, J and CDR3 annotation of the TCR reads was carried out using the Decombinator software suite. For the PS versus PT1 abundance plots, all samples were subsampled to the same number of TCRs (28,000). TCRs were defined as expanded if absent before sensitization and observed at least eight times at the 2-week time point. The public sequencing data were trimmed at Q25 with fastp and processed into clonotypes with MiXCR by TCRdb, which kept only in-frame beta chains. Each record represents a unique CDR3 protein, reported with the most common genes and DNA among its rows. The V and J calls here are based on TCRdb, not the publication. Across this sample there are 150,000 to 200,000 distinct CDR3 sequences, with approximately 24% seen only once. 2.5% of the sample is held by the ten biggest clonotypes.

What this sample's time point label stands for: patch test 3, about 24 weeks after DPC sensitization. Taken with the paper, the label for treatment or condition translates to: therapeutic diphenylcyclopropenone sensitization with weekly scalp DPC. At every patch-test visit, the blood draw took place before the patch test was put on. Patients were considered eligible if aged 18 to 70, diagnosed with alopecia and deemed suitable for DPC therapy, and patients were excluded if pregnant. Total RNA was extracted from unfractionated whole blood that had been collected in Tempus Blood RNA tubes. The sequence derives from a woman in her forties with alopecia areata. Some clones in this sample may be carry-over from other donors' samples. The chain links TRBV7-8 with TRBJ1-5; possibly the D gene is TRBD1, per 5 matching bases. Here the sequenced sample was whole blood, taken in connection with sensitization to the hapten diphenylcyclopropenone (DPC). The CDR3 protein sequence reads: CASSFGATSNQPQHF. The nucleotide sequence reads as follows: TGTGCCAGCAGCTTTGGGGCCACCAGCAATCAGCCCCAGCATTTT. With the portions outside the CDR3 filled from the reference TRBV7-8 and TRBJ1-5 genes, the complete variable region becomes GAGVSQSPRYKVAKRGQDVALRCDPISGHVSLFWYQQALGQGPEFLTYFQNEAQLDKSGLPSDRFFAERPEGSVSTLKIQRTQQEDSAVYLCASSFGATSNQPQHFGDGTRLSIL.